This T cell receptor beta chain was sequenced in a study of STAT3 mutations in large granular lymphocyte leukemia. Looking at the study overall: Among longitudinally sequenced T-LGLL patients, roughly half had canonical activating STAT3 mutations detected. Over half of T-LGLL patients had one or more immunosuppressive regimens.

The repertoire was sequenced with immunoSEQ multiplex PCR; TCRdb's copy has only in-frame clones and lacks some. In the table there are 1,500 to 2,000 clones, under 60% of which are singletons. The length of the CDR3 is 13 residues. Trimming removed 5 bases at V and 2 bases at J, with 12 bases between. Germline values: CDR1 SQVTM, CDR2 ANQGSEA. Findings of the study overall: Sampling intervals varied between patients and samples. At least one immunodominant TCR beta clonotype appeared in every T-cell large granular lymphocyte leukemia patient. In about 30% of the 18 patients, new TCR clonotypes emerged after therapy.

A note on this clone: What it binds is not known.

The gene calls are TRBV29-1 and TRBJ1-2; the D gene is possibly TRBD1 (6 bases). Sequencing was carried out using peripheral blood mononuclear cells. The sequence derives from a man between 60 and 75 years old with T-cell large granular lymphocyte leukemia. Some clones in this sample may be carry-over from other donors' samples. The chain's CDR3 is CSVKNRENYGYTF. As DNA, the CDR3 is TGCAGCGTTAAAAACAGGGAAAACTATGGCTACACCTTC.